This entry is about one TCR beta chain. This clonotype was observed many times. What this receptor recognizes is not known. Base qualities were left out, and no much larger clone turns up one base away. Amplification of full-length TCR variable regions was done by 5' RACE PCR using constant-region reverse primers, and this step was followed by semi-nested PCR with Nested Universal Primer A. Using the ReliaPrep RNA Cell Miniprep System, total RNA was extracted, and the SMARTer RACE 5'/3' Kit was then used to reverse transcribe the RNA into 5'RACE-ready cDNA. Multiplex adaptors were used to barcode full-length TCR alpha and beta libraries, and the barcoded libraries were sequenced on an Illumina MiSeq. Regarding the original processing steps: For each of nine subset-tissue groups, sequencing data from the five patients were pooled, and the groups were compared by unsupervised clustering of TCR gene usage. The Morisita-Horn index was used to calculate repertoire similarity, with shared sequences weighted by how much each contributed to each repertoire. TCRdb reworked the public reads: Q25 trimming with fastp, MiXCR clone assembly, productive beta chains retained. Each CDR3 protein appears once, grouped with its most common genes and DNA. The V and J calls here are based on TCRdb, not the publication. The sample contains just under 65,000 distinct CDR3 sequences, less than 25% of them found a single time. The ten largest clones take up under 3.5% of the sample.

Spanning cysteine to phenylalanine, the CDR3 consists of 15 amino acids. Kept here is only the CDR3 DNA, which spans 45 bases and is read in frame from base 1. A distance of 13 bases separates the germline ends of V and J, which lose 4 bases and 1 base respectively. Taken from the germline V gene, the CDR1 and CDR2 loops are SGHRS and YFSETQ. CD4+CD45RO+CD25- cells were isolated as memory CD4+ T cells. Tregs, naive and memory CD4+ T cells from tumor, blood and ipsilateral draining lymph nodes of 4 or 5 breast cancer patients underwent full-length TCR alpha and beta sequencing. Tumor tissue and lymph nodes from ipsilateral axillary dissection were perfused with PBS, minced and digested with collagenase I and hyaluronidase. Ficoll density gradient centrifugation was used to isolate mononuclear cells from either lymph nodes or 50 ml of peripheral blood. A purity exceeding 90% was confirmed by FACS for the sorted cell populations.

This specimen comes from a study (dated by TCRdb to between 2015 and 2017). Broadly, across the study: The study examined whether tumor-infiltrating Tregs in breast cancer are drawn from blood Tregs or arise in situ by conversion from other CD4+ T cell subsets. The paper's findings and limits, for the study overall: Tumor memory CD4+ T cell TCR gene usage was found to cluster with blood and lymph node memory CD4+ cells and with lymph node naive CD4+ cells. Validation in the larger cohort was restricted to a single TCR beta V-J rearrangement rather than whole repertoires. Tumor-infiltrating Treg TCR alpha and beta sequences overlapped most with tumor naive CD4+ T cells, then with blood naive CD4+ T cells.

Sequencing input: memory CD4+ T cells sorted from a lymph node. Taken with the paper, the label for cell subset or site translates to: memory CD4+ T cells, CD4+CD45RO+CD25-. The sequence was collected from a female donor with breast cancer. In this chain, TRBV5-1 is recombined with TRBJ2-3, and perhaps TRBD1 as D gene, on 6 matching bases. The CDR3 here reads CASSERGSGTDTQYF. The DNA is as follows: TGCGCCAGCAGCGAGAGGGGGTCTGGCACAGATACGCAGTATTTT.